The T cell receptor (beta chain) described here comes from a study of T cell repertoires in cytomegalovirus infection. On the study more broadly: The authors used CMV epitopes that were HLA-C-restricted (recently identified) and HLA-B-restricted (well studied).

The CDR3 spans 14 residues. With 6 bases removed from V and 1 base from J, the gap between germline ends came to 10 bases. Remarks on this clonotype: Antigen specificity is unknown.

General study findings and limits: The ex vivo response was dominated by HLA-C-restricted CMV-specific TCR beta clonotypes. Cumulative public TCR beta family frequency identified CMV carriers with the relevant HLA.

Each CDR3 protein gets one entry after TCRdb re-called the reads with MiXCR. The data hold about 120,000 distinct CDR3 sequences, with more than 30% observed a single time. This receptor was obtained from a human donor in good health (CMV status not recorded). Some clones in this sample may be carry-over from other donors' samples. This sample comprised CD8+ T cells from cultured PBMCs, obtained from culture after CMV antigen stimulation. The chain has TRBV12-3 or TRBV12-4 and TRBJ1-5; the D is unclear. CDR3 sequence: CASSSASSNQPQHF. Written as DNA, the CDR3 is TGTGCCAGCAGCTCCGCTTCGAGCAATCAGCCCCAGCATTTT.